This T cell receptor (beta chain) came from a study of T cell responses to AZD1222 COVID-19 vaccine. Study-wide findings and caveats: Repertoires were collected only later (after the peak T cell response had occurred).

This clone was picked up one time. Its specificity is unknown. TCRdb's table, derived via immunoSEQ multiplex PCR, lists solely in-frame clones and lacks some. The sample records about 78,000 clones, 90% being singletons. Second-dose recipients at about 4 or about 12 weeks were treated as one pooled group. Material: peripheral blood, obtained 28 days after the second AZD1222 dose. This TCR was sampled from an adult who received the AZD1222 COVID-19 vaccine.

DNA for the CDR3: TGTGCCAGCAGCTTAGGACTAGCGGGAGGACCCGGGGAGCTGTTTTTT. Protein: CASSLGLAGGPGELFF. The chain joins TRBV7-9 to TRBJ2-2; 13 nucleotides match TRBD2. The CDR3 runs to 16 residues. Per the germline V gene, CDR1 is SEHNR and CDR2 is FQNEAQ (reference sequence). V lost 1 base to trimming and J lost 6 bases; unmatched junction nucleotides: 2.